The 18 T cell receptor beta chains presented below share a single source sample, sequenced in a study of shared clonotypes between healthy human individuals. The naive CD8 fraction comprised CD45RO-negative cells positively selected for CCR7 and excluded terminally differentiated effector memory CD45RA+ cells. Sequenced by immunoSEQ multiplex PCR; TCRdb stores in-frame clones only, minus some. The sample consists of about 580,000 clones, nearly 98% of them appearing once. Input material: naive CD8+ T cells sorted from blood. Receptor source: a man aged 25-40 years in good health.

As concerns this clone: Other DNA variants within this sample encode the same CDR3. The rearrangement uses TRBV19 and TRBJ1-5; D gene unclear. The CDR3 totals 14 residues. CDR1 LNHDA and CDR2 SQIVND come from the germline V gene (reference sequence). Trimming removed 3 bases at V and 3 bases at J, with 9 bases between. Written as DNA, the CDR3 is TGTGCCAGTAGTATTGTCAGCTCCAATCAGCCCCAGCATTTT. Translation gives CASSIVSSNQPQHF.

CDR3 amino acids: CASNMRSAGNEQFF. CDR3 in DNA: TGTGCCAGCAACATGCGATCTGCGGGGAATGAGCAGTTCTTC. The J gene is TRBJ2-1, the V gene TRBV6-6, with a weak D call TRBD2 (6 bases). CDR3 size: 14 residues. The V and J ends lost 7 bases and 7 bases respectively, with 17 bases between them. Germline V lookup: CDR1 MNHNY, CDR2 SVGAGI (reference sequence).

This chain uses TRBV9 with TRBJ2-1; D possibly corresponds to TRBD1 (5 bases). Trimming cost V 2 bases and J 3 bases, with 12 bases left between them. The germline V gene encodes CDR1 SGDLS and CDR2 YYNGEE. The CDR3 runs 15 residues. The CDR3 loop reads CASSVAGSFYNEQFF. DNA of the CDR3: TGTGCCAGCAGCGTGGCAGGGTCCTTCTACAATGAGCAGTTCTTC. The full variable domain, in which reference TRBV9 and TRBJ2-1 provide the parts outside the CDR3, is DSGVTQTPKHLITATGQRVTLRCSPRSGDLSVYWYQQSLDQGLQFLIQYYNGEERAKGNILERFSAQQFPDLHSELNLSSLELGDSALYFCASSVAGSFYNEQFFGPGTRLTVL.

This rearrangement joins TRBV7-8 to TRBJ2-2; TRBD2 matches 12 bases. The V segment lost 5 bases and the J segment 1 base; nucleotides outside the gene matches: 8. This CDR3 region has 18 residues. Germline V lookup: CDR1 SGHVS, CDR2 FQNEAQ. CDR3 protein: CASSTRLAGVVNTGELFF. Here the CDR3 DNA reads TGTGCCAGCAGCACCCGACTAGCGGGAGTGGTGAACACCGGGGAGCTGTTTTTT. The whole variable domain, filled in from reference TRBV7-8 and TRBJ2-2, reads GAGVSQSPRYKVAKRGQDVALRCDPISGHVSLFWYQQALGQGPEFLTYFQNEAQLDKSGLPSDRFFAERPEGSVSTLKIQRTQQEDSAVYLCASSTRLAGVVNTGELFFGEGSRLTVL.

Comment on this clone: This CDR3 is also generated by other DNA sequences in the sample. The CDR3 region is CASSLGTYEQYF. CDR3 bases: TGTGCCAGCAGCCTGGGGACCTACGAGCAGTACTTC. The rearrangement uses TRBV5-4 and TRBJ2-7; D is ambiguous. Trimming cost V 4 bases and J 2 bases, with 7 bases left between them. CDR1 and CDR2 (germline): SGHNT, YYREEE (reference sequence). The CDR3 loop spans 12 amino acids.

A single count supports this clone. The V and J genes are TRBV7-9 and TRBJ1-2; no reliable D call. Germline CDR1 SEHNR, CDR2 FQNEAQ (reference sequence). Trimming took off 4 bases at V and 8 bases at J, with 14 bases between the two ends. CDR3 length: 13 residues. In nucleotides, the CDR3 is TGTGCCAGCAGCTCGACCCAGGCGGTCGGCTACACCTTC. Translating it yields CASSSTQAVGYTF.

This clone came up once. The rearrangement links TRBV7-8 to TRBJ2-1, with a possible D match to TRBD1 (6 bases). This CDR3 contains 15 residues. Deletions cut 8 bases from V and 4 bases from J, with 18 bases between. Germline lookup yields CDR1 SGHVS and CDR2 FQNEAQ. The chain's CDR3 is CASLPDRAIYNEQFF. The CDR3 DNA reads TGTGCCAGCTTACCGGACAGAGCCATTTACAATGAGCAGTTCTTC.

The rearrangement links TRBV29-1 to TRBJ2-1, with a possible D match to TRBD1 (5 bases). Germline V gives CDR1 SQVTM, CDR2 ANQGSEA. This CDR3 spans 13 amino acids. The V and J ends lost 8 bases and 6 bases respectively, with 17 bases between them. The CDR3 coding sequence is TGCAGCATCATCGTACTTGACAGCAATGAGCAGTTCTTC. It codes for CSIIVLDSNEQFF.

This clone was counted once. The V and J genes are TRBV10-2 and TRBJ2-5; D perhaps matches TRBD1 (6 bases). V dropped 3 bases and J dropped 2 bases, with 10 bases sitting between them. Germline V gene lookup returns CDR1 WSHSY and CDR2 SAAADI. The CDR3 has 14 amino acids. The CDR3 DNA reads TGCGCCAGCAGTGACCGGACAGAACAAGAGACCCAGTACTTC. It is translated as CASSDRTEQETQYF.

This rearrangement joins TRBV25-1 to TRBJ2-4; D might be TRBD1 (6 bases). Trimming removed 2 bases from V and 7 bases from J, with 24 bases in between. The CDR3 spans 18 residues. In germline, CDR1 is MGHDK, CDR2 SYGVNS. CDR3 sequence reads: CASSEALSDRDIVNIQYF. As DNA, the CDR3 is TGTGCCAGCAGTGAAGCCCTCAGCGACCGGGACATCGTCAACATTCAGTACTTC.

The CDR3 region has the DNA TGTGCCAGTAGTACCCTTCTTAGCTACGAGCAGTACTTC. The encoded protein is CASSTLLSYEQYF. V usage is TRBV19 and J usage is TRBJ2-7, with D unclear. Germline lookup yields CDR1 LNHDA and CDR2 SQIVND (reference sequence). The CDR3 runs to 13 residues. Deletions cut 4 bases from V and 3 bases from J, with 10 bases between.

This chain joins TRBV11-2 and TRBJ2-1; no clear D. This CDR3 has 12 amino acids. The V and J ends lost 3 bases and 7 bases respectively, with 7 bases between them. Germline CDR1 SGHAT, CDR2 FQNNGV. CDR3 nucleotide sequence: TGTGCCAGCAGCTTCACTCCTAATGAGCAGTTCTTC. Its protein product is CASSFTPNEQFF. Supplemented by reference TRBV11-2 and TRBJ2-1, the full variable domain reads EAGVAQSPRYKIIEKRQSVAFWCNPISGHATLYWYQQILGQGPKLLIQFQNNGVVDDSQLPKDRFSAERLKGVDSTLKIQPAKLEDSAVYLCASSFTPNEQFFGPGTRLTVL.

The V and J genes are TRBV15 and TRBJ2-3; tentatively, D is TRBD2 (5 bases). The CDR3 has 15 amino acids. Germline values: CDR1 LNHNV, CDR2 YYDKDF (reference sequence). The V gene lost 0 bases and the J gene lost 2 bases, with 9 bases spanning the gap. In nucleotides, the CDR3 is TGTGCCACCAGCAGAGAAACAGCGGACACAGATACGCAGTATTTT. Residues: CATSRETADTDTQYF. Together with reference TRBV15 and TRBJ2-3, the CDR3 gives the full variable domain: DAMVIQNPRYQVTQFGKPVTLSCSQTLNHNVMYWYQQKSSQAPKLLFHYYDKDFNNEADTPDNFQSRRPNTSFCFLDIRSPGLGDTAMYLCATSRETADTDTQYFGPGTRLTVL.

The J gene is TRBJ1-5, the V gene TRBV5-6; 7 nucleotides match TRBD1. The CDR3 consists of 14 residues. Germline assignment: CDR1 SGHDT and CDR2 YYEEEE. The trim removed 4 bases at V and 5 bases at J, leaving 6 bases unmatched. The CDR3 DNA is TGTGCCAGCAGCCTCCAGGGGGGGGATCAGCCCCAGCATTTT. Its translation: CASSLQGGDQPQHF.

In DNA form, the CDR3 reads TGTGCCAGCAGCTTAGAATCTGCCCCCGAGCAGTACTTC. Translation: CASSLESAPEQYF. The J gene is TRBJ2-7, the V gene TRBV11-2, with unresolved D. The CDR3 totals 13 residues. Germline values: CDR1 SGHAT, CDR2 FQNNGV. Trimming removed 0 bases at V and 6 bases at J, with 9 bases between. The variable domain in full, completed from reference TRBV11-2 and TRBJ2-7, reads EAGVAQSPRYKIIEKRQSVAFWCNPISGHATLYWYQQILGQGPKLLIQFQNNGVVDDSQLPKDRFSAERLKGVDSTLKIQPAKLEDSAVYLCASSLESAPEQYFGPGTRLTVT.

The V call is TRBV19, the J call TRBJ2-7; 9 bases match TRBD1. Germline V gene sequence: CDR1 LNHDA, CDR2 SQIVND (reference sequence). CDR3 length equals 15 residues. V lost 6 bases and J lost 2; bases outside the gene matches: 8. CDR3 sequence: CASRRGDRATYEQYF. CDR3 coding DNA: TGTGCCAGTAGGAGGGGGGACAGGGCGACCTACGAGCAGTACTTC.

The chain recombines TRBV14 with TRBJ2-7; weak D call: TRBD2 (5 bases). CDR1 is SGHDN, CDR2 FVKESK, per germline. Trimming shortened V by 4 bases and J by 9 bases, and 16 bases separated the two germline ends. This CDR3 spans 13 amino acids. CDR3 nucleotides: TGTGCCAGCAGCCCCCCATCCGGAGGTATGCAGTACTTC. Protein product: CASSPPSGGMQYF.

The rearrangement links TRBV13 to TRBJ1-2; D is undetermined. CDR1 is PRHDT and CDR2 is FYEKMQ in the germline V gene (reference sequence). This CDR3 has 15 amino acids. V lost 4 bases, J lost 6 bases, and 18 bases lay in between. The DNA of the CDR3 is TGTGCCAGCAGCTCCGTGTCGTGGCAGAACAATGGCTACACCTTC. Translated, it gives CASSSVSWQNNGYTF.